One and the same sample provided the 26 T cell receptor beta chains below, sequenced in a study of shared clonotypes between healthy human individuals. Sequenced by immunoSEQ multiplex PCR; TCRdb stores in-frame clones only, minus some. The sample includes about a million clones, roughly 75% of them seen just once. The sequencing sample was made of memory CD4+ T cells sorted from blood. Subset meaning: CD45RA-negative fraction. Receptors originate from a young man in good health.

This CDR3 is CASGDRDSGNTIYF. CDR3 nucleotides: TGTGCTAGTGGGGACAGAGACTCTGGAAACACCATATATTTT. The J gene is TRBJ1-3, the V gene TRBV12-5; possibly TRBD1 for D (6 bases). Germline CDR1 reads LGHNT; CDR2 reads FRNRAP. This CDR3 is 14 amino acids long. V lost 6 bases, J lost 0 bases, and 9 bases lay in between.

The chain uses TRBV7-2 and TRBJ2-5; 7 nucleotides agree with TRBD2. In germline, CDR1 is SGHTA, CDR2 FQGNSA. Unmatched junction bases numbered 3, after V lost 7 bases and J lost 7 bases. The CDR3 contains 11 residues. The CDR3 sequence is CASTGGGTQYF. CDR3 sequence (DNA): TGTGCCAGCACAGGCGGGGGGACCCAGTACTTC.

To note about this clone: Other nucleotide sequences from this sample produce the same CDR3. V is TRBV10-3 and J is TRBJ2-1; TRBD2 matches at 13 bases. Germline CDR1 reads ENHRY; CDR2 reads SYGVKD. V dropped 4 bases and J dropped 5; count of bases not matched to a gene: 2. This CDR3 is 15 amino acids long. The CDR3 DNA reads as TGTGCCATCAGTGTCGGACTAGCGGGAGACAATGAGCAGTTCTTC. Translating gives CAISVGLAGDNEQFF.

The chain uses TRBV5-6 and TRBJ1-1, with 9 bases matching TRBD1. The CDR3 sequence is 17 residues long. CDR1 is SGHDT, CDR2 YYEEEE, per germline. V gave up 3 bases and J gave up 0 bases; unmatched junction bases: 9. The CDR3 here is CASSSRDRVYMNTEAFF. The CDR3, as DNA: TGTGCCAGCAGCTCCCGGGACAGGGTATATATGAACACTGAAGCTTTCTTT.

There are a few counts of this clone. The DNA for the CDR3 is TGCGCCAGCAGCTTCGCCGGGGGCCCGAACACTGAAGCTTTCTTT. Translated: CASSFAGGPNTEAFF. V usage is TRBV5-1 and J usage is TRBJ1-1; D perhaps matches TRBD1 (6 bases). This CDR3 is 15 amino acids long. V was pared by 2 bases and J by 1 base, with 12 bases between. Per the germline V gene, CDR1 is SGHRS and CDR2 is YFSETQ.

This chain uses TRBV2 with TRBJ1-3, with D possibly being TRBD1 (6 bases). CDR1 is SNHLY and CDR2 is FYNNEI in the germline V gene. The CDR3 consists of 15 residues. Trimming took 5 bases from V and 2 from J, leaving 13 bases between them. The chain's CDR3 is CASSSQGKPGNTIYF. CDR3 in DNA: TGTGCCAGCAGTTCACAGGGTAAACCTGGAAACACCATATATTTT. The full variable domain, with the rest looked up from reference TRBV2 and TRBJ1-3, is EPEVTQTPSHQVTQMGQEVILRCVPISNHLYFYWYRQILGQKVEFLVSFYNNEISEKSEIFDDQFSVERPDGSNFTLKIRSTKLEDSAMYFCASSSQGKPGNTIYFGEGSWLTVV.

This chain joins TRBV19 and TRBJ2-7, with D tentatively TRBD1 (6 bases). Per the germline V gene, CDR1 is LNHDA and CDR2 is SQIVND (reference sequence). CDR3 length equals 14 residues. Trimming pared 8 bases from V and 0 bases from J, leaving 14 bases between. The CDR3: CASQRGTRSYEQYF. CDR3 DNA sequence: TGTGCCAGTCAGAGGGGGACACGCTCCTACGAGCAGTACTTC. Full variable domain (remainder filled in from reference TRBV19 and TRBJ2-7): DGGITQSPKYLFRKEGQNVTLSCEQNLNHDAMYWYRQDPGQGLRLIYYSQIVNDFQKGDIAEGYSVSREKKESFPLTVTSAQKNPTAFYLCASQRGTRSYEQYFGPGTRLTVT.

The V call is TRBV7-2, the J call TRBJ2-1; no clear D. V was trimmed by 5 bases and J by 10 bases, leaving 18 bases between them. This CDR3 spans 14 amino acids. Germline V lookup: CDR1 SGHTA, CDR2 FQGNSA. CDR3 protein: CASSQAVAVGEQFF. CDR3 sequence (DNA): TGTGCCAGCAGCCAGGCAGTGGCGGTAGGGGAGCAGTTCTTC. The full variable domain, in which reference TRBV7-2 and TRBJ2-1 provide the parts outside the CDR3, is GAGVSQSPSNKVTEKGKDVELRCDPISGHTALYWYRQSLGQGLEFLIYFQGNSAPDKSGLPSDRFSAERTGGSVSTLTIQRTQQEDSAVYLCASSQAVAVGEQFFGPGTRLTVL.

This clone was recorded only once. J is TRBJ2-1 and V is TRBV2; D unclear. From germline, CDR1 is SNHLY and CDR2 FYNNEI. V was trimmed by 8 bases and J by 7 bases, leaving 21 bases between them. The length of the CDR3 is 15 residues. Here the CDR3 DNA reads TGTGCCAGCCGGTCCCAGCCGTGGGTTGATAATGAGCAGTTCTTC. Its translation: CASRSQPWVDNEQFF.

V usage is TRBV9 and J usage is TRBJ1-2; tentative D call: TRBD1 (5 bases). The V end was cut by 3 bases, the J end by 2 bases, with 14 bases between. The CDR3 runs to 15 residues. Per germline, CDR1 SGDLS and CDR2 YYNGEE. As DNA, the CDR3 is TGTGCCAGCAGCGCTTCAGACAGACTAAACTATGGCTACACCTTC. Protein: CASSASDRLNYGYTF.

For this clone: Other DNA sequences of this sample code for an identical CDR3. The rearrangement links TRBV5-4 to TRBJ1-2; 7 bases align to TRBD1. The ends lost 4 bases at V and 7 bases at J; junction bases unmatched: 4. The germline V gene encodes CDR1 SGHNT and CDR2 YYREEE (reference sequence). The CDR3 totals 12 residues. The CDR3: CASSLDRRGYTF. CDR3 in DNA: TGTGCCAGCAGCCTGGACAGGCGTGGCTACACCTTC.

The V gene is TRBV7-9, the J gene TRBJ1-1, with unresolved D. CDR1 SEHNR and CDR2 FQNEAQ come from the germline V gene (reference sequence). CDR3 length equals 13 residues. V lost 0 bases to trimming and J lost 5 bases, with 7 bases between them. The CDR3: CASSLAFLTEAFF. CDR3 DNA: TGTGCCAGCAGCTTAGCGTTTCTAACTGAAGCTTTCTTT.

The rearrangement uses TRBV7-6 and TRBJ2-7, with TRBD1 matching 8 bases. Per the germline V gene, CDR1 is SGHVS and CDR2 is FNYEAQ. J lost 1 base, V lost 5 bases, and 13 bases had no gene match. The CDR3 spans 17 residues. CDR3 amino acids: CASSRLKGQEGSYEQYF. CDR3 sequence (DNA): TGTGCCAGCAGCCGACTGAAGGGACAGGAGGGGTCCTACGAGCAGTACTTC.

The J gene is TRBJ2-4, the V gene TRBV5-6; 7 bases align to TRBD1. J was trimmed by 7 bases and V by 4 bases; bases with no gene match: 2. Germline V gene lookup returns CDR1 SGHDT and CDR2 YYEEEE. CDR3 length: 12 residues. The CDR3 loop reads CASSQQGNIQYF. The CDR3 coding sequence is TGTGCCAGCAGCCAACAGGGGAACATTCAGTACTTC.

The rearrangement joins TRBV2 to TRBJ2-1, with D tentatively TRBD1 or TRBD2 (5 bases each). The V end was cut by 3 bases, the J end by 15 bases, with 15 bases between. Germline assignment: CDR1 SNHLY and CDR2 FYNNEI. This CDR3 contains 12 residues. The CDR3: CASSDRGPGTFF. CDR3 in DNA: TGTGCCAGCAGTGATAGAGGCCCTGGGACGTTCTTC.

This clone was counted once. The chain employs TRBV5-3 and TRBJ2-3; 10 bases match TRBD1. TRBV5-3 is annotated as an ORF whose role is uncertain. Trimming cost V 4 bases and J 3 bases; bases outside gene matches: 11. This CDR3 contains 17 residues. CDR3 sequence (DNA): TGTGCCAGAAGCCCGCGGGATTGGGGACAGGGGACAGATACGCAGTATTTT. This encodes CARSPRDWGQGTDTQYF.

The CDR3 nucleotides read TGTGCCAGCAGCTACAGGACAGCCAACACTGAAGCTTTCTTT. Its translation is CASSYRTANTEAFF. This chain uses TRBV7-8 with TRBJ1-1; a weak D match, TRBD1 (6 bases). The CDR3 is made up of 14 amino acids. Between the trimmed V and J ends, which lost 4 bases and 2 bases, there was a span of 11 bases. Germline V CDR1 and CDR2: SGHVS, FQNEAQ.

This clone has a handful of counts. The chain combines TRBV13 with TRBJ1-6; D is undetermined. The CDR3 loop spans 14 amino acids. Germline V lookup: CDR1 PRHDT, CDR2 FYEKMQ (reference sequence). The germline V and J ends were trimmed by 0 bases and 11 bases, with 11 bases remaining between them. CDR3 in amino acids: CASSLGQDRAPLHF. The DNA for the CDR3 is TGTGCCAGCAGCTTAGGGCAGGACCGGGCACCCCTCCACTTT.

This clone was observed a handful of times. The chain employs TRBV7-9 and TRBJ1-1, with unresolved D. Germline V gives CDR1 SEHNR, CDR2 FQNEAQ (reference sequence). With 7 bases removed from V and 1 base from J, the gap between germline ends came to 16 bases. The CDR3 totals 15 residues. The CDR3 loop reads CASNSAAGRNTEAFF. The CDR3 DNA reads as TGTGCCAGCAACTCGGCCGCAGGTAGGAACACTGAAGCTTTCTTT.

This clone was picked up a small number of times. The chain uses TRBV5-4 and TRBJ1-1; D unresolved. This CDR3 comprises 18 residues. Germline V gene data show CDR1 as SGHNT and CDR2 as YYREEE (reference sequence). V lost 1 base to trimming and J lost 4 bases, with 23 bases between them. The CDR3 reads CASSLYGNRRSGGTEAFF. The CDR3 coding sequence is TGTGCCAGCAGCTTGTACGGGAATAGGAGGAGTGGAGGCACTGAAGCTTTCTTT.

This clone has only one observation. The J gene is TRBJ2-3, the V gene TRBV5-4; 13 bases map to TRBD2. The CDR3 sequence is 17 residues long. V lost 1 base, J lost 6 bases, and 8 bases stayed unmatched. Germline assignment: CDR1 SGHNT and CDR2 YYREEE (reference sequence). CDR3 sequence reads: CASSLRRLAGGWDTQYF. For the CDR3, the DNA is TGTGCCAGCAGCTTGCGACGACTAGCGGGGGGCTGGGATACGCAGTATTTT.

The sample holds one count of this clone. The gene calls are TRBV27 and TRBJ1-1; unclear D gene. The CDR3 loop spans 14 amino acids. Per germline, CDR1 MNHEY and CDR2 SMNVEV (reference sequence). The V and J ends lost 2 bases and 1 base respectively, with 8 bases between them. CDR3 DNA: TGTGCCAGCAGTTTACACAGAGAGAACACTGAAGCTTTCTTT. Translated, it gives CASSLHRENTEAFF.

This clone was observed a handful of times. V and J are TRBV11-3 and TRBJ2-2; tentatively, D is TRBD1 (5 bases). CDR3 length: 13 residues. Trimming shortened V by 5 bases and J by 5 bases, and 9 bases separated the two germline ends. Germline V gene lookup returns CDR1 SGHNT and CDR2 YENEEA. As DNA, the CDR3 is TGTGCCAGCAGCGAACAGGTTACCGGGGAGCTGTTTTTT. This sequence encodes CASSEQVTGELFF.

The chain couples TRBV27 to TRBJ1-4; 9 bases match TRBD1. From germline, CDR1 is MNHEY and CDR2 SMNVEV (reference sequence). Losses at the gene ends were 5 bases for V and 7 bases for J; bases not matched to a gene: 11. The CDR3 has 16 amino acids. CDR3 DNA sequence: TGTGCCAGCAGTCCTTGGACAGGGGCGGCGGCTGAAAAACTGTTTTTT. Translation: CASSPWTGAAAEKLFF.

This chain joins TRBV5-1 and TRBJ2-1; a possible D gene is TRBD2 (5 bases). Germline loops: CDR1 SGHRS, CDR2 YFSETQ. Trimming removed 4 bases at V and 4 bases at J, with 18 bases between. The CDR3 is 16 residues long. The CDR3 loop reads CASSPYSSSGYNEQFF. In DNA form, the CDR3 reads TGCGCCAGCAGCCCTTACTCTTCCTCGGGGTACAATGAGCAGTTCTTC.

This sequence joins TRBV19 and TRBJ2-3; D might be TRBD2 (5 bases). CDR1 and CDR2 (germline): LNHDA, SQIVND (reference sequence). The CDR3 is made up of 14 amino acids. V gave up 8 bases and J gave up 4 bases, with 16 bases separating them. The CDR3: CASVAREKADTQYF. CDR3 DNA sequence: TGTGCCAGTGTAGCGAGGGAGAAGGCAGATACGCAGTATTTT.